This entry concerns a single T cell receptor (beta chain). What it binds is not known. Assay used: immunoSEQ multiplex PCR; TCRdb lists only in-frame clones, some missing. The table shows about 120,000 clones, with 85% to 95% occurring only once. These data originate in a study of T cell responses to AZD1222 COVID-19 vaccine. Broader study findings: The study found vaccine-associated CD4 TCRs spanning spike, dominant at 160-218 and 743-854. Among those given AZD1222, only five or six were seropositive at baseline.

The germline CDR1 and CDR2 sequences are MNHEY and SVGAGI. V shed 7 bases, J shed 1 base, and the junction held 6 bases outside the gene matches. The CDR3 has 15 residues. V is TRBV6-5 and J is TRBJ1-1; 10 nucleotides agree with TRBD1. This specimen consisted of peripheral blood, obtained on day 0 of AZD1222 vaccination. This TCR was recovered from an adult in good health. The CDR3 DNA reads TGTGCCAGCACGGGACAGGGGCTTGGGAACACTGAAGCTTTCTTT. It specifies CASTGQGLGNTEAFF.